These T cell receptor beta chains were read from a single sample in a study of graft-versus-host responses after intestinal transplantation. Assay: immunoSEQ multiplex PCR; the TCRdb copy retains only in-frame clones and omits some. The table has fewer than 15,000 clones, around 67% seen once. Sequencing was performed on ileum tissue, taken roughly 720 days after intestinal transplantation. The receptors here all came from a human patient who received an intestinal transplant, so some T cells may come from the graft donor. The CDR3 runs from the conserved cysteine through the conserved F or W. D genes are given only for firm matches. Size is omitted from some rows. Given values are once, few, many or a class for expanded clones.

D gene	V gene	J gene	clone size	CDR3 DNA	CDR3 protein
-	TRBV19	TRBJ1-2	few	TGTGCCAGTAGTATAAGCAGGGGACCGGAATATGGCTACACCTTC	CASSISRGPEYGYTF
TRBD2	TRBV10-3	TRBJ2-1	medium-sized	TGTGCCATCAGAGATAGCGGGTGGGATGAGCAGTTCTTC	CAIRDSGWDEQFF
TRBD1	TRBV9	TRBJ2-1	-	TGTGCCAGCAGCGTAGGGGGGACAGGGGGCTGGAATGAGCAGTTCTTC	CASSVGGTGGWNEQFF
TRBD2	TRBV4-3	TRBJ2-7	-	TGCGCCAGCAGCCAGATAGCGGGGGCCGACTACGAGCAGTACTTC	CASSQIAGADYEQYF
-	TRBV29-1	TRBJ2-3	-	TGCAGCCAAATAGGGGGAGCCGACACGAATACGCAGTATTTT	CSQIGGADTNTQYF
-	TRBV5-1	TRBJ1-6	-	TGCGCCAGCAGCCGGACGGTCGGGGATTCCCTTAATAATTCACCCCTCCACTTT	CASSRTVGDSLNNSPLHF
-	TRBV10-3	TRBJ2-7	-	TGTGCCATCAGTGAAAGATGGCCCGATATGGCCTACGAGCAGTACTTC	CAISERWPDMAYEQYF
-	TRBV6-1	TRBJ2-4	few	TGTGCCAGCAGGCCCGCGCAGGCGGGCATTCAGTACTTC	CASRPAQAGIQYF
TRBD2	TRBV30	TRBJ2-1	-	TGTGCCTGGAGGAACGTCCTAGCGGGGTGGGAGCAGTTCTTC	CAWRNVLAGWEQFF
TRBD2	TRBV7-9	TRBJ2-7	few	TGTGCCAGCAGCTTAAGCGGGGGGTACTACGAGCAGTACTTC	CASSLSGGYYEQYF
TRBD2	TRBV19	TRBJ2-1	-	TGTGCCAGTAGTTTCACAGCGGGGGACCTCTACAATGAGCAGTTCTTC	CASSFTAGDLYNEQFF
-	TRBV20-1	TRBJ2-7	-	TGCAGTGTTCCTCAGGGTTACAGGCAGTACTTC	CSVPQGYRQYF
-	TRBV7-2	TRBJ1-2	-	TGTGCCAGCAGCCTGCAGGGGAGAGGCTACACCTTC	CASSLQGRGYTF
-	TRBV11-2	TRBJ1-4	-	TGTGCCAGCAGCTCCCCGACGGAAGGGGTTAATGAAAAACTGTTTTTT	CASSSPTEGVNEKLFF
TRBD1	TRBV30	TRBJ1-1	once	TGTGCCTGCCGGACAGGGAGCACTGAAGCTTTCTTT	CACRTGSTEAFF
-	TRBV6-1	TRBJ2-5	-	TGTGCCAGCAGCCCCGACAGGGAGGAGAAGACCCAGTACTTC	CASSPDREEKTQYF
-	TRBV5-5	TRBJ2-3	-	TGTGCCAGCAGCCTAAGCACAGATACGCAGTATTTT	CASSLSTDTQYF
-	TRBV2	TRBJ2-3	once	TGTGCCAGCAGTGTTTTAGCGGTGGGGGGAGATACGCAGTATTTT	CASSVLAVGGDTQYF
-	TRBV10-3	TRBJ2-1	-	TGTGCCATCAGTGAGTCACAGGACAATGAGCAGTTCTTC	CAISESQDNEQFF
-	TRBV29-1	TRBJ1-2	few	TGCAGCGACGGGAGCTACACCTTC	CSDGSYTF
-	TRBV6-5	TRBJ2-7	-	TGTGCCAGCAGTCAAGGTTCTGAGGGCGAGCAGTACTTC	CASSQGSEGEQYF